A single sample gave rise to the 8 T cell receptor beta chains below, sequenced in a study of shared T cell receptors in the human thymus. TCRdb's copy holds only in-frame clones and misses some; the assay was immunoSEQ multiplex PCR. This sample yields approximately 760,000 clones, of which approximately 83% are seen a single time; 0.008% to 0.011% belongs to the top ten. These data also featured in a second study, about human thymus T cells.

Sample: thymocytes. These receptors were taken from a girl less than two years old with a congenital heart defect.

This sequence joins TRBV7-8 and TRBJ1-6; TRBD1 aligns across 8 bases. Germline-derived CDR1 and CDR2 are SGHVS and FQNEAQ. The junction had 4 bases not matched to a gene; V was cut back by 5 bases and J by 7 bases. The CDR3 length is 14 residues. The CDR3 nucleotides are TGTGCCAGCAGCCGAGACAGGGGAAATTCACCCCTCCACTTT. Residues: CASSRDRGNSPLHF.

The chain employs TRBV5-6 and TRBJ1-2; TRBD1 might be the D (5 bases). Trimming removed 5 bases at V and 7 bases at J, with 15 bases between. Germline CDR1 SGHDT, CDR2 YYEEEE. The length of the CDR3 is 13 residues. DNA for the CDR3: TGTGCCAGCAGTTTAGGGGCCGGGTCTGGCTACACCTTC. Encoded protein: CASSLGAGSGYTF.

The sample holds one count of this clone. V is TRBV27 and J is TRBJ1-5, with 7 bases aligning to TRBD1. Per germline, CDR1 MNHEY and CDR2 SMNVEV (reference sequence). This CDR3 contains 15 residues. Trimming cost V 6 bases and J 2 bases; bases outside gene matches: 7. CDR3 sequence: CASSLTGACNQPQHF. The CDR3 region has the DNA TGTGCCAGCAGCCTAACAGGGGCGTGCAATCAGCCCCAGCATTTT.

This rearrangement joins TRBV27 to TRBJ2-7; 8 bases align to TRBD1. CDR1 is MNHEY and CDR2 is SMNVEV in the germline V gene (reference sequence). With V trimmed by 4 bases and J by 4 bases, 9 bases remained unmatched. CDR3 length: 15 residues. The CDR3 DNA follows: TGTGCCAGCAGTTACATACCAGGGGGCAAATACGAGCAGTACTTC. Its protein is CASSYIPGGKYEQYF.

The chain recombines TRBV12-5 with TRBJ2-1; the match to TRBD2 covers 12 bases. With 5 bases clipped from V and 7 bases from J, the junction kept 6 bases outside the gene matches. Germline values: CDR1 LGHNT, CDR2 FRNRAP. The CDR3 sequence is 15 residues long. CDR3 sequence reads: CASGPSGGAGNEQFF. The CDR3 nucleotides are TGTGCTAGTGGTCCTAGCGGGGGGGCCGGGAATGAGCAGTTCTTC. Using reference TRBV12-5 and TRBJ2-1 for the parts outside the CDR3, the full variable domain is DARVTQTPRHKVTEMGQEVTMRCQPILGHNTVFWYRQTMMQGLELLAYFRNRAPLDDSGMPKDRFSAEMPDATLATLKIQPSEPRDSAVYFCASGPSGGAGNEQFFGPGTRLTVL.

V usage is TRBV5-8 and J usage is TRBJ2-3, with 8 bases identical to TRBD2. Unmatched junction bases numbered 8, after V lost 2 bases and J lost 0 bases. CDR1 is SGHTS, CDR2 YDEGEE, per germline. The CDR3 is made up of 17 amino acids. The CDR3 loop is CASSLCQRGGSTDTQYF. The DNA for the CDR3 is TGTGCCAGCAGCTTATGCCAACGGGGGGGAAGCACAGATACGCAGTATTTT.

The CDR3 bases are TGTGCCAGCAGCCTTGACTCGGGGGTGCAGTTCTTC. Amino acids: CASSLDSGVQFF. The V call is TRBV7-8, the J call TRBJ2-1, with a possible D match to TRBD2 (6 bases). The CDR3 runs 12 residues. Trimming removed 5 bases at V and 12 bases at J, with 14 bases between. Looked up from germline, CDR1 is SGHVS and CDR2 is FQNEAQ. Using reference TRBV7-8 and TRBJ2-1 for the parts outside the CDR3, the full variable domain is GAGVSQSPRYKVAKRGQDVALRCDPISGHVSLFWYQQALGQGPEFLTYFQNEAQLDKSGLPSDRFFAERPEGSVSTLKIQRTQQEDSAVYLCASSLDSGVQFFGPGTRLTVL.

CDR3 sequence (DNA): TGTGCCAGCAGCAATTTGAAGCGGGTACGGACTGAAAAACTGTTTTTT. This codes for CASSNLKRVRTEKLFF. The chain is built from TRBV7-3 and TRBJ1-4; no definite D call. The CDR3 extends over 16 amino acids. V was shortened by 5 bases and J by 7 bases, with 20 bases between the two germline ends. Germline assignment: CDR1 SGHTA and CDR2 FQGTGA.